This passage covers 10 T cell receptor beta chains from one sample sequenced in a study of regulatory T cells in long-lasting Graves disease. Time point specified: newly diagnosed GD, antithyroid drugs for less than 3 months. Researchers made the TCR library from RNA that was extracted from PBMCs. According to the study, TCR beta libraries were built with iRepertoire HTBI primers and CDR3-region Arm-PCR. MiXCR, run by TCRdb on the multiplex PCR reads, gives a single entry per CDR3 protein. This sample has about 350,000 distinct CDR3 sequences, with about 17% found just once. The data also belong to a second study, concerning T cells in Graves' hyperthyroidism and ophthalmopathy.

The sequencing here drew on peripheral blood mononuclear cells (PBMCs), taken at new diagnosis, from a patient treated with antithyroid drugs. Receptor source: a woman under 30 with Graves disease.

The V call is TRBV20-1, the J call TRBJ2-5, with D maybe TRBD1 (6 bases). The CDR3 length is 16 residues. Germline CDR1 DFQATT, CDR2 SNEGSKA (reference sequence). V lost 1 base, J lost 0 bases, and 15 bases lay in between. The chain's CDR3 is CSARASTGRNQETQYF. DNA for the CDR3: TGCAGTGCTAGAGCATCGACAGGCCGGAACCAAGAGACCCAGTACTTC.

The V gene is TRBV20-1, the J gene TRBJ2-1, with 8 bases aligning to TRBD1. CDR1 and CDR2 from the germline V gene are DFQATT and SNEGSKA (reference sequence). CDR3 length: 16 residues. The V gene end was trimmed by 1 base and the J gene end by 6 bases; junction bases not matched to a gene: 11. CDR3 loop: CSARGEPGQVINEQFF. The CDR3 region has the DNA TGCAGTGCTAGAGGTGAACCGGGACAGGTGATCAATGAGCAGTTCTTC.

On this clonotype: Possible read error: a much larger clone is one base away. The V gene is TRBV2, the J gene TRBJ2-1; 7 bases agree with TRBD1. The V segment lost 6 bases and the J segment 10 bases; nucleotides outside the gene matches: 12. The CDR3 length is 14 residues. CDR1 and CDR2 from the germline V gene are SNHLY and FYNNEI. CDR3 residues: CASRETGVHYEQFF. The DNA of the CDR3 is TGTGCCAGCAGGGAAACAGGGGTCCACTACGAGCAGTTCTTC.

This clonotype was recorded many times. The chain recombines TRBV4-1 with TRBJ2-5, with 12 bases lining up with TRBD1. Trimming removed 3 bases from V and 5 bases from J; junction bases left unmatched: 4. The CDR3 spans 15 residues. Germline CDR1 and CDR2: MGHRA and YSYEKL. The CDR3 DNA reads as TGCGCCAGCAGCCAGGGACAGGGGGCCTGGGAGACCCAGTACTTC. Translation: CASSQGQGAWETQYF.

This clonotype was detected ten times or more. The DNA of the CDR3 is TGTGCCAGCAGCTGGAGCTTAAACAGGGCTACAGATACGCAGTATTTT. Protein product: CASSWSLNRATDTQYF. The rearrangement joins TRBV11-2 to TRBJ2-3; perhaps TRBD1 as D (6 bases). The ends were cut back, 4 bases at V and 3 bases at J, with 17 bases in the middle. CDR1 is SGHAT and CDR2 is FQNNGV in the germline V gene. The CDR3 has 16 residues.

The V call is TRBV7-9, the J call TRBJ1-1; D gene ambiguous. The V end lost 5 bases, the J end lost 7 bases, and 17 bases lay between the germline ends. The CDR3 sequence is 14 residues long. CDR1 and CDR2 (germline): SEHNR, FQNEAQ (reference sequence). The CDR3 DNA follows: TGTGCCAGCAGCCGATCTACCAGGCATAATGAAGCTTTCTTT. Translation gives CASSRSTRHNEAFF.

This clonotype was seen at least ten times. The chain employs TRBV5-1 and TRBJ2-5; 7 bases fit TRBD2. The length of the CDR3 is 14 residues. The V segment lost 3 bases and the J segment 5 bases; nucleotides outside the gene matches: 7. Germline CDR1 and CDR2: SGHRS and YFSETQ. CDR3 sequence: CASSWTSATETQYF. DNA of the CDR3: TGCGCCAGCAGCTGGACTAGTGCGACCGAGACCCAGTACTTC.

This clonotype has ten or more counts. The chain has TRBV30 and TRBJ1-1; the D is unclear. Germline CDR1 reads GTSNPN; CDR2 reads SVGIG (reference sequence). The CDR3 is 15 residues long. Trimming stripped 5 bases from V and 3 bases from J, with 19 bases between. CDR3 sequence: CAWADSTSWDTEAFF. The CDR3 coding sequence is TGTGCCTGGGCAGACTCTACCTCGTGGGACACTGAAGCTTTCTTT.

This clonotype has a count of ten or more. This sequence joins TRBV9 and TRBJ1-6, with TRBD1 matching over 9 bases. This CDR3 spans 15 amino acids. Germline CDR1 SGDLS, CDR2 YYNGEE. Losses at the gene ends were 4 bases for V and 7 bases for J; bases not matched to a gene: 6. CDR3 in DNA: TGTGCCAGCAGCACTACGACAGGGGGGAATTCACCCCTCCACTTT. It translates to CASSTTTGGNSPLHF.

This clonotype was counted between two and nine times. The chain has TRBV24-1 and TRBJ1-2; D remains ambiguous. CDR1 KGHDR and CDR2 SFDVKD come from the germline V gene. Trimming removed 4 bases at V and 1 base at J, with 9 bases between. The CDR3 has 14 amino acids. This CDR3 is CATSDPGLNYGYTF. The CDR3 DNA sequence: TGTGCCACCAGTGACCCTGGACTTAACTATGGCTACACCTTC.